The clone carrying this TCR beta chain was counted only a few times. Genomic DNA, serving as template, underwent TCR beta VDJ and CDR3 profiling. TCRdb reanalysed the reads using MiXCR and keeps one entry per CDR3 protein. The sample has 270,000 or so distinct CDR3 sequences, 65% to 90% seen once; the top ten hold 42%. This sample stems from a study of CD8+CD57+ T cells in acquired aplastic anemia. Overall study context: An average of roughly 3 ug of DNA was obtained from sorted CD4+ and CD8+ cells.

Selection for sequencing was limited to patients who had shown CD8+CD57+ cell expansion by flow cytometry. The enrolled patients all had severe acquired aplastic anemia. The germline CDR1 and CDR2 sequences are LNHDA and SQIVND (reference sequence). Trimming shortened V by 5 bases and J by 7 bases, and 12 bases separated the two germline ends. This CDR3 region has 13 residues. Sequenced sample: sorted CD4+, CD8+, or CD8+CD57+ T cells (not recorded which) from PBMCs. This TCR came from a human donor with aplastic anemia. The chain couples TRBV19 to TRBJ1-3; tentatively, D is TRBD1 (5 bases). The DNA of the CDR3 is TGTGCCAGTAGTGGGACGGCATGGAACACCATATATTTT. Its translation is CASSGTAWNTIYF.